Sequencing of this T cell receptor (beta chain) was carried out in a study of beta chain features in type 1 diabetes. Study-wide findings and caveats: Moderately but significantly shorter TCRB CDR3s were found in Type 1 diabetes patients in all four CD4+ subsets.

Via the markers CD45RO/CCR7/CD25/CD127/CD95/CD27, stem cell-like memory, regulatory, central memory and naive CD4+ cells were sorted. About this clone itself: Antigen unknown.

The investigators reverse transcribed all of the isolated RNA, so they sequenced expressed TCRB transcripts. The assay was immunoSEQ multiplex PCR, and TCRdb's table has in-frame clones only and misses some. Among under 70,000 clones listed, under 75% were seen once. The origin of this receptor is a woman aged 30 to 39 with type 1 diabetes. Sequencing used stem cell memory CD4+ T cells from blood.

The CDR3 DNA sequence: TGTGCTAGTGTAGCCGGGACAGGGTACAATGAGCAGTTCTTC. It yields the protein CASVAGTGYNEQFF. V and J are TRBV12-5 and TRBJ2-1, with 9 bases aligning to TRBD1. Trimming removed 7 bases from V and 4 bases from J; junction bases left unmatched: 5. Looked up from germline, CDR1 is LGHNT and CDR2 is FRNRAP. The CDR3 has 14 amino acids.